This TCR beta chain originates from a study of PD-L1 blockade in urothelial cancer. Whole-study context: Patients went on atezolizumab at some point between 2013 and 2015, receiving 1,200 mg intravenously every 3 weeks.

The method was immunoSEQ multiplex PCR; TCRdb's version includes in-frame clones alone and lacks a portion of them. Here the sample spans about 110,000 clones, around 93% being singletons. CDR1 and CDR2 from the germline V gene are LNHDA and SQIVND (reference sequence). The V end lost 4 bases, the J end lost 8 bases, and 17 bases lay between the germline ends. This CDR3 is 14 amino acids long. The sample's time point: peripheral blood 6 weeks after treatment start. V and J are TRBV19 and TRBJ1-2; weak D call: TRBD1 (5 bases). Sequencing used PBMCs, obtained around atezolizumab (anti-PD-L1) treatment. The sequence derives from a man aged 55 to 70 with urothelial cancer. The CDR3 coding sequence is TGTGCCAGTAGTAACTGGAGGGGCGATGGGGGCTACACCTTC. This codes for CASSNWRGDGGYTF.